These 26 T cell receptor beta chains share one sample of origin, sequenced in a study of beta chain features in type 1 diabetes. Every bit of the isolated RNA underwent reverse transcription, so sequencing read expressed TCRB transcripts. Data came from immunoSEQ multiplex PCR; TCRdb stores just in-frame clones and leaves some out. This sample carries 200,000 to 250,000 clones, around 68% of them seen once, and the ten largest clones take around 0.05%. Sequenced: naive CD4+ T cells from blood. The receptor source for this set is a man younger than 40 in good health.

As concerns this clone: This same CDR3 is encoded by further DNA sequences in the sample. The chain has TRBV11-2 and TRBJ2-7; unclear D gene. The length of the CDR3 is 11 residues. V lost 3 bases to trimming and J lost 0 bases, with 0 bases between them. Looked up from germline, CDR1 is SGHAT and CDR2 is FQNNGV. Written as DNA, the CDR3 is TGTGCCAGCAGCTTCTCCTACGAGCAGTACTTC. This gives the protein CASSFSYEQYF. The entire variable domain, with the rest obtained from reference TRBV11-2 and TRBJ2-7, is as follows: EAGVAQSPRYKIIEKRQSVAFWCNPISGHATLYWYQQILGQGPKLLIQFQNNGVVDDSQLPKDRFSAERLKGVDSTLKIQPAKLEDSAVYLCASSFSYEQYFGPGTRLTVT.

The chain joins TRBV25-1 to TRBJ2-7; TRBD1 matches at 8 bases. Germline lookup yields CDR1 MGHDK and CDR2 SYGVNS. The CDR3 extends over 14 amino acids. V was pared by 5 bases and J by 4 bases, with 7 bases of the junction left unmatched. The CDR3 sequence: CASSPWTGSYEQYF. In DNA, the CDR3 is TGTGCCAGCAGTCCCTGGACAGGGTCTTACGAGCAGTACTTC.

There are a few counts of this clone. The chain employs TRBV30 and TRBJ1-1, with TRBD1 identical over 7 bases. After removal of 1 base from V and 9 bases from J, the junction contained 5 bases not matched to a gene. The CDR3 extends over 12 amino acids. The V gene's germline CDR1 is GTSNPN and CDR2 SVGIG (reference sequence). For the CDR3, the DNA is TGTGCCTGGAGTGCCCGACAGGGAAAAGCTTTCTTT. It translates to CAWSARQGKAFF.

In DNA form, the CDR3 reads TGTGCCAGCAGCCCAGCTACCCTCGGCTATGGCTACACCTTC. It codes for CASSPATLGYGYTF. The chain has TRBV6-5 and TRBJ1-2; D ambiguous. Germline V gene lookup returns CDR1 MNHEY and CDR2 SVGAGI. The length of the CDR3 is 14 residues. V was trimmed by 6 bases and J by 4 bases, leaving 15 bases between them.

The V gene is TRBV29-1, the J gene TRBJ2-7; 7 bases line up with TRBD1. After removal of 4 bases from V and 3 bases from J, the junction contained 6 bases not matched to a gene. Germline CDR1 reads SQVTM; CDR2 reads ANQGSEA. CDR3 length equals 13 residues. CDR3 DNA: TGCAGCGTTGGCGTGGGACAGAACTACGAGCAGTACTTC. It yields the protein CSVGVGQNYEQYF.

The genes are TRBV30 and TRBJ1-1, with TRBD1 as a possible D gene (5 bases). Germline CDR1 and CDR2: GTSNPN and SVGIG (reference sequence). The CDR3 sequence is 12 residues long. Trimming removed 3 bases from V and 0 bases from J, with 5 bases in between. This chain's CDR3 is CAWRDMNTEAFF. The CDR3 nucleotides are TGTGCCTGGAGGGACATGAACACTGAAGCTTTCTTT. Drawing the rest from reference TRBV30 and TRBJ1-1, the complete variable domain is SQTIHQWPATLVQPVGSPLSLECTVEGTSNPNLYWYRQAAGRGLQLLFYSVGIGQISSEVPQNLSASRPQDRQFILSSKKLLLSDSGFYLCAWRDMNTEAFFGQGTRLTVV.

Turning to this clone: The sample contains more than one DNA sequence encoding this CDR3. The chain uses TRBV30 and TRBJ2-3; no firm D call. There are 12 residues in the CDR3. V was shortened by 1 base and J by 6 bases, with 8 bases between the two germline ends. The germline CDR1 and CDR2 sequences are GTSNPN and SVGIG (reference sequence). The CDR3 DNA reads TGTGCCTGGAGTGCCTCTACGGATACGCAGTATTTT. This encodes CAWSASTDTQYF.

The chain couples TRBV29-1 to TRBJ2-5; D ambiguous. The CDR3 has 10 amino acids. V was clipped by 3 bases and J by 5 bases, with 4 bases between them. Germline V gives CDR1 SQVTM, CDR2 ANQGSEA. CDR3 in amino acids: CSVDFETQYF. The CDR3 DNA follows: TGCAGCGTTGATTTCGAGACCCAGTACTTC.

The V and J genes are TRBV9 and TRBJ2-5; 7 bases align to TRBD1. Germline lookup yields CDR1 SGDLS and CDR2 YYNGEE. CDR3 length equals 13 residues. V shed 3 bases, J shed 2 bases, and the junction held 1 base outside the gene matches. CDR3 sequence reads: CASSEDRQETQYF. In nucleotides, the CDR3 is TGTGCCAGCAGCGAGGACAGGCAAGAGACCCAGTACTTC.

The V gene is TRBV7-2, the J gene TRBJ2-3; D is uncertain. Trimming shortened V by 1 base and J by 2 bases, and 7 bases separated the two germline ends. The germline CDR1 and CDR2 sequences are SGHTA and FQGNSA. The CDR3 is made up of 14 amino acids. The CDR3 spells CASSLGGATDTQYF. DNA of the CDR3: TGTGCCAGCAGCTTAGGCGGAGCCACAGATACGCAGTATTTT. Looking up the rest from reference TRBV7-2 and TRBJ2-3 gives the full variable domain: GAGVSQSPSNKVTEKGKDVELRCDPISGHTALYWYRQSLGQGLEFLIYFQGNSAPDKSGLPSDRFSAERTGGSVSTLTIQRTQQEDSAVYLCASSLGGATDTQYFGPGTRLTVL.

V usage is TRBV30 and J usage is TRBJ1-1; no firm D call. Trimming cost V 4 bases and J 1 base, with 13 bases left between them. Germline loops: CDR1 GTSNPN, CDR2 SVGIG (reference sequence). This CDR3 contains 14 residues. The CDR3 protein is CAWKGWVKNTEAFF. The CDR3 DNA follows: TGTGCCTGGAAGGGATGGGTCAAGAACACTGAAGCTTTCTTT.

The CDR3 coding sequence is TGTGCCTGGGCCCAGATGGTGGAGAAGAAACTGTTTTTT. The encoded protein is CAWAQMVEKKLFF. V and J are TRBV30 and TRBJ1-4; no clear D. CDR3 length: 13 amino acids. With 5 bases removed from V and 11 bases from J, the gap between germline ends came to 18 bases. CDR1 and CDR2 from the germline V gene are GTSNPN and SVGIG (reference sequence).

This clone was counted between two and nine times. This rearrangement joins TRBV29-1 to TRBJ2-1; tentative D call: TRBD2 (5 bases). The germline V and J ends were trimmed by 4 bases and 4 bases, with 14 bases remaining between them. The CDR3 is 14 amino acids. In germline, CDR1 is SQVTM, CDR2 ANQGSEA. This CDR3 reads CSVAGPRGYNEQFF. The DNA of the CDR3 is TGCAGCGTTGCAGGACCTCGGGGATACAATGAGCAGTTCTTC.

This clone is a singleton in its sample. This chain joins TRBV6-5 and TRBJ2-5; 9 bases map to TRBD2. The J segment lost 10 bases and the V segment lost 6 bases, leaving 9 bases of the junction unmatched. Germline assignment: CDR1 MNHEY and CDR2 SVGAGI. This CDR3 is 13 amino acids long. CDR3 DNA: TGTGCCAGCAGCCGGACTAGCGAGATGCACCAGTACTTC. Translation gives CASSRTSEMHQYF.

The gene calls are TRBV7-8 and TRBJ2-1, with D perhaps matching TRBD2 (5 bases). The CDR3 extends over 16 amino acids. In germline, CDR1 is SGHVS, CDR2 FQNEAQ. V was pared by 2 bases and J by 0 bases, with 11 bases between. The CDR3 spells CASSLWPGSSYNEQFF. For the CDR3, the DNA is TGTGCCAGCAGCTTATGGCCGGGGAGCTCCTACAATGAGCAGTTCTTC.

A remark on this clone: In the same sample, other DNA sequences code for this CDR3. The rearrangement uses TRBV29-1 and TRBJ2-2, with TRBD1 as a possible D gene (6 bases). CDR1 is SQVTM, CDR2 ANQGSEA, per germline. V gave up 3 bases and J gave up 2 bases, with 7 bases separating them. CDR3 length equals 13 residues. The CDR3 coding sequence is TGCAGCGTTGACAGGGGCAACACCGGGGAGCTGTTTTTT. As protein: CSVDRGNTGELFF.

This rearrangement joins TRBV20-1 to TRBJ2-1; the D is unclear. V lost 6 bases, J lost 5 bases, and 8 bases lay in between. The germline V gene encodes CDR1 DFQATT and CDR2 SNEGSKA (reference sequence). The CDR3 runs to 11 residues. CDR3 protein: CSAVQNNEQFF. The DNA of the CDR3 is TGCAGTGCCGTACAAAACAATGAGCAGTTCTTC.

Only a few counts were recorded for this clone. V usage is TRBV28 and J usage is TRBJ2-4, with 8 bases aligning to TRBD2. The V segment lost 7 bases and the J segment 8 bases; nucleotides outside the gene matches: 7. Germline-derived CDR1 and CDR2 are MDHEN and SYDVKM. This CDR3 has 13 amino acids. CDR3 amino acids: CASTLSGKDIQYF. The CDR3 DNA reads as TGTGCCAGCACCCTTAGCGGGAAAGACATTCAGTACTTC.

This clone occurred once. CDR3 in DNA: TGTGCCAGCAGCCAAGTGGGATATCGTGGGAGGGCCTACGAGCAGTACTTC. This gives the protein CASSQVGYRGRAYEQYF. V and J are TRBV14 and TRBJ2-7, with 7 nucleotides matching TRBD2. Germline CDR1 SGHDN, CDR2 FVKESK. Trimming cost V 1 base and J 2 bases; bases outside gene matches: 11. The CDR3 totals 17 residues.

This chain joins TRBV18 and TRBJ2-5, with D perhaps matching TRBD2 (5 bases). CDR1 is KGHSH and CDR2 is LQKENI in the germline V gene. The CDR3 loop spans 13 amino acids. Trimming took off 2 bases at V and 10 bases at J, with 14 bases between the two ends. Here the CDR3 reads CASSPEGLGDQYF. CDR3 nucleotides: TGTGCCAGCTCACCAGAGGGCCTTGGTGACCAGTACTTC.

The chain links TRBV27 to TRBJ1-6; the match to TRBD1 covers 9 bases. The CDR3 extends over 16 amino acids. Germline CDR1 reads MNHEY; CDR2 reads SMNVEV (reference sequence). The V gene end was trimmed by 2 bases and the J gene end by 9 bases; junction bases not matched to a gene: 8. DNA for the CDR3: TGTGCCAGCAGTTTAAAAGTGGGACAGGGAATTTCACCCCTCCACTTT. It codes for CASSLKVGQGISPLHF.

V gene TRBV7-9 combines with J gene TRBJ1-1; D uncertain. This CDR3 has 13 residues. Per germline, CDR1 SEHNR and CDR2 FQNEAQ (reference sequence). V lost 3 bases and J 5 bases, leaving 10 bases between the germline ends. The CDR3 reads CASSLRRETEAFF. In DNA form, the CDR3 reads TGTGCCAGCAGCTTGAGACGTGAGACTGAAGCTTTCTTT.

The chain joins TRBV29-1 to TRBJ2-2; 10 nucleotides match TRBD1. V gave up 7 bases and J gave up 0 bases; unmatched junction bases: 5. This CDR3 region has 15 residues. Germline lookup yields CDR1 SQVTM and CDR2 ANQGSEA. The CDR3 here is CSDLGQGANTGELFF. CDR3 in DNA: TGCAGCGACTTAGGACAGGGGGCGAACACCGGGGAGCTGTTTTTT.

The V gene is TRBV29-1, the J gene TRBJ2-4; unclear D gene. Trimming left V 7 bases short and J 0 bases short, with 13 bases between. Germline values: CDR1 SQVTM, CDR2 ANQGSEA. There are 14 residues in the CDR3. The CDR3 is CSAYDGLAKNIQYF. CDR3 in DNA: TGCAGCGCCTATGACGGGCTAGCCAAAAACATTCAGTACTTC. Combining the CDR3 with reference TRBV29-1 and TRBJ2-4 gives the whole variable domain SAVISQKPSRDICQRGTSLTIQCQVDSQVTMMFWYRQQPGQSLTLIATANQGSEATYESGFVIDKFPISRPNLTFSTLTVSNMSPEDSSIYLCSAYDGLAKNIQYFGAGTRLSVL.

V and J are TRBV6-6 and TRBJ1-3; tentative D call: TRBD1 (6 bases). Germline CDR1 is MNHNY and CDR2 is SVGAGI (reference sequence). Trimming took 6 bases from V and 0 from J, leaving 9 bases between them. The CDR3 loop spans 14 amino acids. CDR3 bases: TGTGCCAGCAGCCTCAGGGGCTCTGGAAACACCATATATTTT. Translation: CASSLRGSGNTIYF.

The chain links TRBV7-2 to TRBJ1-5; D is ambiguous. Germline CDR1 and CDR2: SGHTA and FQGNSA. The CDR3 is 17 residues long. Trimming cost V 1 base and J 2 bases, with 15 bases left between them. The CDR3 sequence: CASSLGARPTGNQPQHF. The CDR3 nucleotides are TGTGCCAGCAGCTTAGGGGCCAGACCAACGGGCAATCAGCCCCAGCATTTT.